This TCR beta chain was observed in a study of patients and donors after allogeneic stem cell transplantation. TCRdb called the RT-PCR reads again in MiXCR, with one record for every CDR3 protein. In the table there are roughly 940,000 distinct CDR3 sequences, under 20% of which are singletons. With 4 bases removed from V and 16 bases from J, the gap between germline ends came to 16 bases. The CDR3 extends over 12 amino acids. CDR1 MNHEY and CDR2 SVGEGT come from the germline V gene. The receptor was isolated from a human donor who was either an allogeneic HSCT recipient or a stem cell or donor lymphocyte infusion donor (not recorded which). It is not recorded whose cells these are; they may come from a transplant donor. Material: blood, either unsorted or a sorted T cell fraction (not recorded which). The rearrangement joins TRBV6-2 or TRBV6-3 to TRBJ1-4; TRBD1 is a possible D gene (5 bases). The CDR3 sequence is CASSFQVGGAFF. The DNA of the CDR3 is TGTGCCAGCAGTTTCCAGGTCGGGGGAGCGTTTTTT.